This T cell receptor (beta chain) was sequenced in a study of shared clonotypes between healthy human individuals. With 6 bases clipped from V and 5 bases from J, the junction kept 7 bases outside the gene matches. The CDR3 consists of 14 residues. CDR1 and CDR2 from the germline V gene are KGHSH and LQKENI. In its sample, this clone was seen a few times. Original handling: Because ImmunoSEQ provided only junction sequences with no quality scores, the filtering differed. Only in-frame clones appear in the TCRdb table, and some are missing; sequencing was by immunoSEQ multiplex PCR. The V and J calls and clone size were taken over from that table, and D and trimming were inferred from the DNA. Of around 500,000 clones listed, about four fifths are singletons.

This chain joins TRBV18 and TRBJ1-1; 9 bases are shared with TRBD1. This sequence originates from a woman between 40 and 55 years old in good health. Some clones in this sample may be carry-over from other donors' samples. The sequenced sample was PBMCs. The CDR3 nucleotides are TGTGCCAGCTCCCGGGACAGGGATGAGACTGAAGCTTTCTTT. This sequence encodes CASSRDRDETEAFF.